One sample yielded the 29 T cell receptor beta chains listed below, sequenced in a study of T cell repertoires in cytomegalovirus infection. TCRdb processed the reads anew with MiXCR; each CDR3 protein has one entry. Of roughly 570,000 distinct CDR3 sequences in the sample, around two fifths were seen once. Antigen specificity for these receptors is unknown. Here the sequenced sample was cultured PBMCs, taken from culture after CMV antigen stimulation. The receptors here all came from a human donor in good health (CMV status not recorded). Some clones in this sample may be carry-over from other donors' samples.

The rearrangement links TRBV6-8 to TRBJ1-1; TRBD1 aligns across 7 bases. This CDR3 has 14 amino acids. From germline, CDR1 is MNHGY and CDR2 SAAAGT. The J segment lost 4 bases and the V segment lost 5 bases, leaving 7 bases of the junction unmatched. CDR3 nucleotides: TGTGCCAGCAGTGCTGACAGGGTGTCCACTGAAGCTTTCTTT. This codes for CASSADRVSTEAFF.

Only a few counts were recorded for this clonotype. The J gene is TRBJ2-3, the V gene TRBV7-8; D ambiguous. This CDR3 has 14 residues. Germline CDR1 SGHVS, CDR2 FQNEAQ. Trimming cost V 1 base and J 4 bases, with 9 bases left between them. CDR3 protein: CASSLGSLPDTQYF. The DNA of the CDR3 is TGTGCCAGCAGCTTAGGGTCCCTCCCAGATACGCAGTATTTT. Full variable domain (outside the CDR3, taken from reference TRBV7-8 and TRBJ2-3): GAGVSQSPRYKVAKRGQDVALRCDPISGHVSLFWYQQALGQGPEFLTYFQNEAQLDKSGLPSDRFFAERPEGSVSTLKIQRTQQEDSAVYLCASSLGSLPDTQYFGPGTRLTVL.

As DNA, the CDR3 is TGTGCCAGCAGTGAACTAGGGTGGCAGGCAAATAATTCACCCCTCCACTTT. It is translated as CASSELGWQANNSPLHF. The chain employs TRBV2 and TRBJ1-6; D call uncertain. Germline assignment: CDR1 SNHLY and CDR2 FYNNEI. V lost 2 bases and J 5 bases, leaving 16 bases between the germline ends. The CDR3 totals 17 residues.

The chain employs TRBV12-3 or TRBV12-4 and TRBJ1-5; D is undetermined. V lost 6 bases, J lost 8 bases, and 11 bases lay in between. This CDR3 is 12 amino acids long. DNA of the CDR3: TGTGCCAGCAGGCAAGGTGGGGAGCCCCAGCATTTT. It encodes CASRQGGEPQHF.

This chain joins TRBV6-1 and TRBJ2-1; D possibly matches TRBD1 or TRBD2 (5 bases each). The V gene lost 6 bases and the J gene lost 2 bases, with 20 bases spanning the gap. The CDR3 has 17 amino acids. CDR1 is MNHNS and CDR2 is SASEGT in the germline V gene. CDR3 coding DNA: TGTGCCAGCAGCCACACCTGGACAACCGGGACCTACAATGAGCAGTTCTTC. This encodes CASSHTWTTGTYNEQFF.

This clonotype has a handful of counts. The V call is TRBV5-1, the J call TRBJ2-7; TRBD1 matches at 8 bases. CDR1 is SGHRS and CDR2 is YFSETQ in the germline V gene. Trimming removed 0 bases from V and 5 bases from J; junction bases left unmatched: 4. This CDR3 comprises 14 residues. DNA of the CDR3: TGCGCCAGCAGCTTGGGGCAGGGGGCGGACGAGCAGTACTTC. Residues: CASSLGQGADEQYF.

The V call is TRBV12-3 or TRBV12-4, the J call TRBJ2-1; tentatively, D is TRBD1 (6 bases). Trimming stripped 6 bases from V and 7 bases from J, with 13 bases between. The CDR3 contains 13 residues. The CDR3 sequence: CASSPRGKNEQFF. CDR3 sequence (DNA): TGTGCCAGCAGCCCCAGGGGTAAGAATGAGCAGTTCTTC.

The chain combines TRBV6-2 or TRBV6-3 with TRBJ2-5; 8 nucleotides match TRBD2. Germline trimming cut 2 bases from V and 0 bases from J; bases unmatched to any gene: 5. The CDR3 has 16 amino acids. Germline V lookup: CDR1 MNHEY, CDR2 SVGEGT. CDR3 sequence: CASSYIGTSYQETQYF. The CDR3 region has the DNA TGTGCCAGCAGTTACATCGGGACTAGTTACCAAGAGACCCAGTACTTC.

Comment on this clonotype: A much larger clone lies a single base off, so this may be a read error. J is TRBJ2-1 and V is TRBV7-6, with 7 bases identical to TRBD2. This CDR3 is built from 13 residues. CDR1 SGHVS and CDR2 FNYEAQ come from the germline V gene. After removal of 5 bases from V and 6 bases from J, the junction contained 4 bases not matched to a gene. The CDR3 protein is CASSTGLFNEQFF. The CDR3 DNA sequence: TGTGCCAGCAGCACGGGACTATTCAATGAGCAGTTCTTC.

This chain uses TRBV7-6 with TRBJ1-3; 7 bases are a match to TRBD1. V was pared by 5 bases and J by 3 bases, with 4 bases of the junction left unmatched. This CDR3 region has 14 residues. Germline V CDR1 and CDR2: SGHVS, FNYEAQ. CDR3 in amino acids: CASSPQGFGNTIYF. CDR3 nucleotides: TGTGCCAGCAGCCCACAGGGGTTTGGAAACACCATATATTTT.

The rearrangement links TRBV20-1 to TRBJ2-7; 9 positions agree with TRBD1. J was trimmed by 5 bases and V by 5 bases; bases with no gene match: 7. CDR1 is DFQATT and CDR2 is SNEGSKA in the germline V gene (reference sequence). The CDR3 sequence is 13 residues long. CDR3 nucleotide sequence: TGCAGTGCTGAAGACCGGGACAGGGACGAGCAGTACTTC. Translating gives CSAEDRDRDEQYF.

This clonotype was counted between two and nine times. The chain has TRBV7-2 and TRBJ1-1, with 7 bases lining up with TRBD1. This CDR3 is 14 amino acids long. J was trimmed by 2 bases and V by 5 bases; bases with no gene match: 5. Germline values: CDR1 SGHTA, CDR2 FQGNSA. This CDR3 is CASSAGQANTEAFF. The CDR3, as DNA: TGTGCCAGCAGCGCAGGACAGGCCAACACTGAAGCTTTCTTT.

This clonotype was observed a handful of times. The V and J genes are TRBV19 and TRBJ1-1; a weak D match, TRBD1 (5 bases). With 4 bases removed from V and 2 bases from J, the gap between germline ends came to 14 bases. Germline-derived CDR1 and CDR2 are LNHDA and SQIVND (reference sequence). The CDR3 totals 15 residues. DNA of the CDR3: TGTGCCAGTAGTACTCACGGGGGGACCAACACTGAAGCTTTCTTT. Translation gives CASSTHGGTNTEAFF.

This clonotype was seen at least ten times. The chain has TRBV7-2 and TRBJ1-1; D uncertain. V dropped 2 bases and J dropped 5 bases, with 12 bases sitting between them. Germline CDR1 is SGHTA and CDR2 is FQGNSA. The CDR3 contains 14 residues. DNA of the CDR3: TGTGCCAGCAGCTTACTCGGGGTGGGGACTGAAGCTTTCTTT. It translates to CASSLLGVGTEAFF.

This clonotype was seen more than once but under ten times. The gene calls are TRBV12-3 or TRBV12-4 and TRBJ2-2; 8 bases line up with TRBD1. The CDR3 covers 13 residues. After removal of 9 bases from V and 4 bases from J, the junction contained 4 bases not matched to a gene. CDR3 protein: CASDRGTTGELFF. CDR3 nucleotide sequence: TGTGCCAGTGACAGGGGCACCACCGGGGAGCTGTTTTTT.

This chain uses TRBV4-1 with TRBJ1-2, with D possibly matching TRBD1 (5 bases). With 4 bases removed from V and 6 bases from J, the gap between germline ends came to 15 bases. CDR3 length: 14 residues. Germline V CDR1 and CDR2: MGHRA, YSYEKL. CDR3 in DNA: TGCGCCAGCAGCCCGCGGGGCCCAACGGATGGCTACACCTTC. Translated, it gives CASSPRGPTDGYTF.

This clonotype was found a few times. The genes are TRBV7-9 and TRBJ2-7; tentative D call: TRBD1 (5 bases). This CDR3 region has 17 residues. Germline-derived CDR1 and CDR2 are SEHNR and FQNEAQ (reference sequence). The germline V and J ends were trimmed by 5 bases and 2 bases, with 22 bases remaining between them. The CDR3 sequence: CASSDSYRTVGTYEQYF. The CDR3 DNA follows: TGTGCCAGCAGCGATAGCTACAGGACGGTGGGGACCTACGAGCAGTACTTC.

The chain combines TRBV7-9 with TRBJ2-3, with D hard to call. V was shortened by 3 bases and J by 4 bases, with 11 bases between the two germline ends. The length of the CDR3 is 14 residues. Germline loops: CDR1 SEHNR, CDR2 FQNEAQ (reference sequence). The CDR3 here is CASSLADGSDTQYF. CDR3 coding DNA: TGTGCCAGCAGCTTGGCGGACGGATCAGATACGCAGTATTTT.

The chain links TRBV12-3 or TRBV12-4 to TRBJ2-5, with 8 positions matching TRBD2. V dropped 3 bases and J dropped 2; count of bases not matched to a gene: 5. The CDR3 covers 15 residues. CDR3 protein: CASSLTRGDQETQYF. The CDR3, as DNA: TGTGCCAGCAGTTTGACGCGGGGGGATCAAGAGACCCAGTACTTC.

V and J are TRBV20-1 and TRBJ2-5; 13 bases map to TRBD2. With 2 bases clipped from V and 4 bases from J, the junction kept 4 bases outside the gene matches. CDR1 DFQATT and CDR2 SNEGSKA come from the germline V gene (reference sequence). The CDR3 has 15 residues. The CDR3 DNA sequence: TGCAGTGCTAGAACTAGCGGGGGGGCCATAGAGACCCAGTACTTC. It specifies CSARTSGGAIETQYF.

Here the CDR3 reads CASSQKKARTTYQETQYF. Here the CDR3 DNA reads TGTGCCAGCAGCCAAAAAAAGGCTAGGACAACGTACCAAGAGACCCAGTACTTC. This chain joins TRBV3-1 and TRBJ2-5; maybe TRBD1 (5 bases). Germline V lookup: CDR1 LGHDT, CDR2 YNNKEL (reference sequence). There are 18 residues in the CDR3. V was cut by 2 bases and J by 0 bases, with 19 bases left in between.

There are a few counts of this clonotype. The chain carries TRBV7-2 and TRBJ1-6; D gene uncertain. V was pared by 4 bases and J by 0 bases, with 10 bases between. The CDR3 totals 16 residues. The V gene's germline CDR1 is SGHTA and CDR2 FQGNSA. In DNA form, the CDR3 reads TGTGCCAGCAGCTCCCGACTGAGCTCCTATAATTCACCCCTCCACTTT. Translating gives CASSSRLSSYNSPLHF.

This sequence joins TRBV2 and TRBJ1-4; 11 nucleotides align to TRBD1. Trimming took 7 bases from V and 6 from J; bases not matched to a gene: 10. Germline lookup yields CDR1 SNHLY and CDR2 FYNNEI. This CDR3 is 16 amino acids long. The CDR3 DNA follows: TGTGCCAGCACCATCAGGACAGGGGGCGGTGATGAAAAACTGTTTTTT. Amino acid sequence: CASTIRTGGGDEKLFF.

This clonotype has just a few counts. This chain's CDR3 is CASSIDLGFSETQYF. The CDR3 bases are TGTGCCAGTAGTATAGATCTCGGGTTTTCCGAGACCCAGTACTTC. The chain has TRBV19 and TRBJ2-5; D unresolved. CDR1 and CDR2 (germline): LNHDA, SQIVND (reference sequence). The CDR3 totals 15 residues. Trimming took off 0 bases at V and 5 bases at J, with 13 bases between the two ends. The full variable domain, in which reference TRBV19 and TRBJ2-5 provide the parts outside the CDR3, is DGGITQSPKYLFRKEGQNVTLSCEQNLNHDAMYWYRQDPGQGLRLIYYSQIVNDFQKGDIAEGYSVSREKKESFPLTVTSAQKNPTAFYLCASSIDLGFSETQYFGPGTRLLVL.

The rearrangement links TRBV12-3 or TRBV12-4 to TRBJ1-2; D not certain. The V end was cut by 1 base, the J end by 3 bases, with 3 bases between. This CDR3 region has 12 residues. The CDR3 DNA follows: TGTGCCAGCAGTTTAGAAGACTATGGCTACACCTTC. Translating it yields CASSLEDYGYTF.

This clonotype has a handful of counts. The rearrangement joins TRBV7-6 to TRBJ1-3, with D perhaps matching TRBD1 (5 bases). CDR1 is SGHVS, CDR2 FNYEAQ, per germline. The V end lost 1 base, the J end lost 0 bases, and 10 bases lay between the germline ends. The CDR3 runs to 16 residues. The CDR3 sequence is CASSLEGASSGNTIYF. In DNA, the CDR3 is TGTGCCAGCAGCTTAGAAGGGGCGAGCTCTGGAAACACCATATATTTT.

This clonotype was counted between two and nine times. The chain recombines TRBV29-1 with TRBJ1-1; D is unresolved. Per the germline V gene, CDR1 is SQVTM and CDR2 is ANQGSEA. This CDR3 spans 11 amino acids. V lost 6 bases and J 1 base, leaving 6 bases between the germline ends. The CDR3 DNA reads as TGCAGCGTCTACAAGAACACTGAAGCTTTCTTT. As protein: CSVYKNTEAFF.

The rearrangement joins TRBV25-1 to TRBJ1-6; D not certain. The V gene lost 2 bases and the J gene lost 4 bases, with 9 bases spanning the gap. The CDR3 runs 15 residues. Germline lookup yields CDR1 MGHDK and CDR2 SYGVNS. The CDR3 loop is CASSESPRYNSPLHF. For the CDR3, the DNA is TGTGCCAGCAGTGAAAGTCCGAGGTATAATTCACCCCTCCACTTT.

This chain joins TRBV19 and TRBJ2-1, with TRBD1 as a possible D gene (5 bases). Germline CDR1 and CDR2: LNHDA and SQIVND (reference sequence). The V and J ends lost 7 bases and 4 bases respectively, with 14 bases between them. The CDR3 sequence is 14 residues long. The CDR3 sequence is CASMDQGTYNEQFF. For the CDR3, the DNA is TGTGCCAGTATGGACCAGGGTACTTACAATGAGCAGTTCTTC.